The 23 T cell receptor beta chains in this list originate from one sample, sequenced in a study of HIV-infected patients and healthy controls. The repertoire came from unfractionated whole blood and reflected all unsorted peripheral T cells. cDNA was made from approximately 0.55 ug RNA using alpha and beta constant primers. Separate chain-specific third strand synthesis with multiplexing indices produced the alpha and beta libraries. TCRdb independently ran MiXCR on the 5' RACE reads; one entry per CDR3 protein. This sample has roughly 9,300 distinct CDR3 sequences, with 8.5% to 12% found just once. The material was blood, obtained before antiretroviral therapy. The receptor set was obtained from an adult with HIV infection.

Turning to this clonotype: A read error may account for a junction end that differs from germline. CDR3 in DNA: TGTGCTAGCAGTTACTCGAGCACCCACACTCCATACGAGCAGTACTTC. Protein product: CASSYSSTHTPYEQYF. The V call is TRBV6-5, the J call TRBJ2-7, with no clear D. This CDR3 spans 16 amino acids. The germline V gene has CDR1 MNHEY and CDR2 SVGAGI.

The DNA of the CDR3 is TGTGCCAGCAGCCAAGAGGGCGGGGGGCACACAGATACGCAGTATTTT. As protein: CASSQEGGGHTDTQYF. The chain has TRBV4-2 and TRBJ2-3; 8 nucleotides agree with TRBD2. This CDR3 is 16 amino acids long. Germline CDR1 is LGHNA and CDR2 is YNFKEQ. With 0 bases clipped from V and 2 bases from J, the junction kept 4 bases outside the gene matches.

The genes are TRBV7-9 and TRBJ1-1; D remains unclear. Between the trimmed V and J ends, which lost 0 bases and 4 bases, there was a span of 9 bases. From germline, CDR1 is SEHNR and CDR2 FQNEAQ (reference sequence). The CDR3 sequence is 14 residues long. CDR3 DNA: TGTGCCAGCAGCTTAGCGCGGACCGTCACTGAAGCTTTCTTT. It codes for CASSLARTVTEAFF.

This clonotype was detected many times. The V and J genes are TRBV6-1 and TRBJ1-5; maybe TRBD1 (5 bases). The CDR3 consists of 16 residues. Trimming cost V 0 bases and J 9 bases, with 18 bases left between them. Per germline, CDR1 MNHNS and CDR2 SASEGT. CDR3 protein: CASSEAAAGRGWPQHF. CDR3 DNA: TGTGCCAGCAGTGAAGCAGCGGCAGGCCGGGGGTGGCCCCAGCATTTT.

This clonotype was picked up many times. The rearrangement links TRBV13 to TRBJ2-1; D unresolved. Germline loops: CDR1 PRHDT, CDR2 FYEKMQ (reference sequence). The CDR3 consists of 14 residues. V was pared by 6 bases and J by 3 bases, with 12 bases between. This CDR3 is CASRRGGSYNEQFF. CDR3 coding DNA: TGTGCCAGCAGGCGTGGTGGTAGCTACAATGAGCAGTTCTTC.

This clonotype came up many times. This chain joins TRBV30 and TRBJ1-5; no firm D call. This CDR3 region has 15 residues. With 0 bases removed from V and 8 bases from J, the gap between germline ends came to 17 bases. Germline V CDR1 and CDR2: GTSNPN, SVGIG (reference sequence). Here the CDR3 reads CAWSVRGRNFKPQHF. The DNA of the CDR3 is TGTGCCTGGAGTGTACGAGGGCGCAATTTCAAGCCCCAGCATTTT.

The V gene is TRBV18, the J gene TRBJ1-1; D is undetermined. CDR3 size: 14 residues. Germline assignment: CDR1 KGHSH and CDR2 LQKENI. V was clipped by 2 bases and J by 5 bases, with 12 bases between them. The CDR3 DNA follows: TGTGCCAGCTCACCAATATCGGCGGAAACTGAAGCTTTCTTT. As protein: CASSPISAETEAFF.

The rearrangement links TRBV11-2 to TRBJ2-1; either TRBD1 or TRBD2 may fit D (6 bases each). V dropped 3 bases and J dropped 6 bases, with 12 bases sitting between them. The CDR3 has 14 amino acids. Germline V gene sequence: CDR1 SGHAT, CDR2 FQNNGV. In DNA, the CDR3 is TGTGCCAGCAGCTTTTCCGGGGGCTCCAATGAGCAGTTCTTC. Its protein product is CASSFSGGSNEQFF. The whole variable domain, filled in from reference TRBV11-2 and TRBJ2-1, reads EAGVAQSPRYKIIEKRQSVAFWCNPISGHATLYWYQQILGQGPKLLIQFQNNGVVDDSQLPKDRFSAERLKGVDSTLKIQPAKLEDSAVYLCASSFSGGSNEQFFGPGTRLTVL.

This clonotype has a count of ten or more. CDR3 sequence (DNA): TGCAGTGCTAGGTTACAGGGAATAACCGGGGAGCTGTTTTTT. As protein: CSARLQGITGELFF. The genes are TRBV20-1 and TRBJ2-2, with D maybe TRBD1 (6 bases). The CDR3 runs 14 residues. Trimming removed 3 bases at V and 5 bases at J, with 13 bases between. The germline V gene has CDR1 DFQATT and CDR2 SNEGSKA (reference sequence).

The J gene is TRBJ2-3, the V gene TRBV6-1; D gene unclear. V gave up 1 base and J gave up 1 base, with 12 bases separating them. Germline CDR1 MNHNS, CDR2 SASEGT. CDR3 length equals 16 residues. The CDR3 DNA reads as TGTGCCAGCAGTGAAGACTCATGGGTGGGCACAGATACGCAGTATTTT. Its translation: CASSEDSWVGTDTQYF.

Many counts were recorded for this clonotype. The chain employs TRBV6-2 or TRBV6-3 and TRBJ2-7; 7 bases are a match to TRBD1. Germline trimming cut 5 bases from V and 7 bases from J; bases unmatched to any gene: 14. The CDR3 is made up of 15 amino acids. Germline assignment: CDR1 MNHEY and CDR2 SVGEGT. CDR3 amino acids: CASSHPLRQGREQYF. The CDR3 nucleotides are TGTGCCAGCAGTCACCCCCTCCGACAGGGAAGAGAGCAGTACTTC.

This clonotype was recorded many times. This chain links TRBV12-3 or TRBV12-4 with TRBJ2-1, with TRBD2 matching over 12 bases. Losses at the gene ends were 6 bases for V and 8 bases for J; bases not matched to a gene: 8. The CDR3 is 15 amino acids. CDR3 sequence: CASSPTSGRSDEQFF. The CDR3 nucleotides are TGTGCCAGCAGCCCTACTAGCGGGAGGTCGGATGAGCAGTTCTTC.

This clonotype was observed at least ten times. The V gene is TRBV6-5, the J gene TRBJ2-7; tentative D call: TRBD1 (6 bases). The CDR3 covers 14 residues. V shed 5 bases and J shed 5 bases, with 16 bases lying between them. Germline CDR1 MNHEY, CDR2 SVGAGI. CDR3 loop: CASSRDVWGHEQYF. CDR3 DNA: TGTGCCAGCAGTCGGGACGTTTGGGGGCACGAGCAGTACTTC.

There are a few counts of this clonotype. The rearrangement joins TRBV4-3 to TRBJ2-3; D perhaps matches TRBD2 (7 bases). Germline CDR1 and CDR2: LGHNA and YSLEER. V dropped 0 bases and J dropped 5 bases, with 15 bases sitting between them. The CDR3 covers 16 residues. The CDR3 sequence is CASSQDFGGAVDTQYF. The CDR3 coding sequence is TGCGCCAGCAGCCAAGATTTTGGGGGGGCCGTAGATACGCAGTATTTT.

This clonotype is termed medium-sized. The rearrangement joins TRBV2 to TRBJ1-1; 7 bases fit TRBD1. Germline CDR1 and CDR2: SNHLY and FYNNEI. The CDR3 contains 18 residues. V shed 3 bases, J shed 5 bases, and the junction held 18 bases outside the gene matches. CDR3 DNA: TGTGCCAGCAGTGAGGCCTCTGACAGGGAAGGGAGGAATACTGAAGCTTTCTTT. This codes for CASSEASDREGRNTEAFF.

The chain recombines TRBV20-1 with TRBJ1-6; maybe TRBD1 (6 bases). Germline CDR1 and CDR2: DFQATT and SNEGSKA (reference sequence). This CDR3 comprises 13 residues. V shed 4 bases and J shed 7 bases, with 11 bases lying between them. The CDR3 reads CSATDTGNSPLHF. The DNA for the CDR3 is TGCAGTGCTACAGACACAGGGAATTCACCCCTCCACTTT.

This clonotype was seen ten or more times. The chain uses TRBV4-3 and TRBJ2-3; D ambiguous. This CDR3 has 13 amino acids. V lost 3 bases and J 3 bases, leaving 7 bases between the germline ends. Germline CDR1 is LGHNA and CDR2 is YSLEER. CDR3 coding DNA: TGCGCCAGCAGCCACGACACAACAGATACGCAGTATTTT. Its protein product is CASSHDTTDTQYF.

This clonotype appeared many times. This chain connects TRBV11-2 to TRBJ1-1, with D unclear. The germline CDR1 and CDR2 sequences are SGHAT and FQNNGV. The CDR3 is made up of 14 amino acids. V was shortened by 4 bases and J by 1 base, with 10 bases between the two germline ends. CDR3 DNA sequence: TGTGCCAGCAGCTACAGACCCACGAACACTGAAGCTTTCTTT. It encodes CASSYRPTNTEAFF.

This clonotype showed up many times. The V and J genes are TRBV4-1 and TRBJ2-2; D might be TRBD1 (5 bases). This CDR3 is built from 14 residues. V was shortened by 6 bases and J by 1 base, with 9 bases between the two germline ends. CDR1 MGHRA and CDR2 YSYEKL come from the germline V gene. Here the CDR3 reads CASRRQMNTGELFF. The CDR3 DNA is TGCGCCAGCAGACGACAGATGAACACCGGGGAGCTGTTTTTT.

This chain uses TRBV5-4 with TRBJ2-5, with D perhaps TRBD1 (5 bases). This CDR3 has 14 residues. Germline CDR1 is SGHNT and CDR2 is YYREEE (reference sequence). V lost 4 bases and J 0 bases, leaving 10 bases between the germline ends. This CDR3 reads CASSQSTDQETQYF. CDR3 nucleotides: TGTGCCAGCAGCCAATCGACAGACCAAGAGACCCAGTACTTC.

V gene TRBV6-5 combines with J gene TRBJ2-5, with D unresolved. CDR3 length equals 12 residues. V gave up 6 bases and J gave up 7 bases, with 12 bases separating them. Germline V lookup: CDR1 MNHEY, CDR2 SVGAGI. CDR3 in amino acids: CASSPDGRTQYF. The CDR3 DNA is TGTGCCAGCAGCCCTGATGGCAGGACCCAGTACTTC.

The sample holds many counts of this clonotype. The chain carries TRBV28 and TRBJ1-2; perhaps TRBD1 as D (6 bases). Germline loops: CDR1 MDHEN, CDR2 SYDVKM. The V gene lost 5 bases and the J gene lost 4 bases, with 14 bases spanning the gap. The CDR3 totals 14 residues. The CDR3 bases are TGTGCCAGCAGTGAGACGGACAGCTTCTATGGCTACACCTTC. Its translation: CASSETDSFYGYTF.

The genes are TRBV4-1 and TRBJ1-1, with a weak D call TRBD1 (6 bases). This CDR3 contains 17 residues. CDR1 is MGHRA and CDR2 is YSYEKL in the germline V gene. The germline V and J ends were trimmed by 4 bases and 3 bases, with 21 bases remaining between them. DNA of the CDR3: TGCGCCAGCAGCCGCCCAGGTCCCTTGGGGGCGGACACTGAAGCTTTCTTT. Amino acids: CASSRPGPLGADTEAFF.